The clone carrying this T cell receptor (beta chain) has ten or more counts. As yet, its antigen is unknown. Trimming took 0 bases from V and 5 from J; bases not matched to a gene: 2. Germline CDR1 and CDR2: SGHRS and YFSETQ. There are 14 residues in the CDR3. This sample was taken from a study of neurological immune-mediated disorders. Notes on the study in general: Sharing of CDR3 amino acid sequences among expanded clones across subjects was absent, suggesting private repertoires in all groups. Phylogenetic grouping assigned the repertoires of 18 of 34 multiple sclerosis patients to a single cluster of related CDR3 sequences. This cluster may be a repertoire-level signature. Patients with HTLV-1-associated myelopathy showed the most TCR clonal expansion. Those with multiple sclerosis showed the least, falling below healthy controls.

Every sequencing run generated over 160 million TCR-beta sequences from 15-18 subjects. Each CDR3 protein gets one entry after TCRdb re-called the 5' RACE reads with MiXCR. The sample records 20,000 or so distinct CDR3 sequences, more than 2% being singletons. The receptor was derived from a woman aged 18-29 years with multiple sclerosis. Material: PBMCs. The chain employs TRBV5-1 and TRBJ1-2; 9 positions agree with TRBD1. The CDR3 nucleotides read TGCGCCAGCAGCTTGGATGGGACAGGGTATGGCTACACCTTC. Protein: CASSLDGTGYGYTF.